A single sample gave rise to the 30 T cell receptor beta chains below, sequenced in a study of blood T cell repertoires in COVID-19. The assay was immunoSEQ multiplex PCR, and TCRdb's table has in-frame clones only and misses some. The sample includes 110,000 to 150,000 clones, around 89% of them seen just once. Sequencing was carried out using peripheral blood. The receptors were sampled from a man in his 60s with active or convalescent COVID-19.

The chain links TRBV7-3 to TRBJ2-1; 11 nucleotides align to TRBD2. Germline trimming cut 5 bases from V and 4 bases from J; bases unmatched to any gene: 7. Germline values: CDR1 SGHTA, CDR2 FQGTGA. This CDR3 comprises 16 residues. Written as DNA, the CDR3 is TGTGCCAGCAGCGCCCCCGGGACTAGCGGTTACAATGAGCAGTTCTTC. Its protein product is CASSAPGTSGYNEQFF. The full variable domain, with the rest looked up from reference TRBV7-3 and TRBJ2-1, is GAGVSQTPSNKVTEKGKYVELRCDPISGHTALYWYRQSLGQGPEFLIYFQGTGAADDSGLPNDRFFAVRPEGSVSTLKIQRTERGDSAVYLCASSAPGTSGYNEQFFGPGTRLTVL.

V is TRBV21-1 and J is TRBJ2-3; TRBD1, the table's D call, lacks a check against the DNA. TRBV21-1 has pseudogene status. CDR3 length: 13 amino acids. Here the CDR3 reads CASSKDTTDTQYF. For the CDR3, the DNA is TGTGCCAGCAGCAAGGACACCACAGATACGCAGTATTTT.

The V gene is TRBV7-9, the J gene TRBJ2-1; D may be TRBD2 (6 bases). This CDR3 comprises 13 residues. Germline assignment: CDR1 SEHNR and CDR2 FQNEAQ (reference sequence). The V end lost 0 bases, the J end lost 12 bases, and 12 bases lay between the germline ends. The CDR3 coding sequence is TGTGCCAGCAGCTTAGCTCTCGGGAGCGGGCAGTTCTTC. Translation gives CASSLALGSGQFF. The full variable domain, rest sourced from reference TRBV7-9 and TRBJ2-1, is DTGVSQNPRHKITKRGQNVTFRCDPISEHNRLYWYRQTLGQGPEFLTYFQNEAQLEKSRLLSDRFSAERPKGSFSTLEIQRTEQGDSAMYLCASSLALGSGQFFGPGTRLTVL.

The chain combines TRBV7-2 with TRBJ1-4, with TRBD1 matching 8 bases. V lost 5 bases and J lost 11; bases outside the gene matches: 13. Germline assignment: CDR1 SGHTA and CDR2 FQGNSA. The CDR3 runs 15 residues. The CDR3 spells CASSPRTGQLSKLFF. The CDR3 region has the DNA TGTGCCAGCAGCCCTCGGACAGGGCAATTGAGCAAACTGTTTTTT.

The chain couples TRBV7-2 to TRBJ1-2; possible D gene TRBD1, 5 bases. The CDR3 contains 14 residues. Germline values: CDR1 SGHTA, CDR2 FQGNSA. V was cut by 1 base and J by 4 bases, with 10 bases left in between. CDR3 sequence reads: CASSLERGSYGYTF. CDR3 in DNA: TGTGCCAGCAGCTTAGAGCGGGGCTCCTATGGCTACACCTTC.

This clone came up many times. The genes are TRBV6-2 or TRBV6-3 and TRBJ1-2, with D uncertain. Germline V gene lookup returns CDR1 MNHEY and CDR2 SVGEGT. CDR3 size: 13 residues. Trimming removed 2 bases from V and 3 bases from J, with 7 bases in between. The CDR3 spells CASSYETYYGYTF. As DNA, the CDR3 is TGTGCCAGCAGTTACGAGACTTACTATGGCTACACCTTC.

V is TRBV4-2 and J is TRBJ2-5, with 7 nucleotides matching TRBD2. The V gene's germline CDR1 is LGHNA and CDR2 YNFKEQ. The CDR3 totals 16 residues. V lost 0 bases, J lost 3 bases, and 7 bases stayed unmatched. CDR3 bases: TGTGCCAGCAGCCAAGATATGGCTAGCGGTAAAGAGACCCAGTACTTC. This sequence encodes CASSQDMASGKETQYF.

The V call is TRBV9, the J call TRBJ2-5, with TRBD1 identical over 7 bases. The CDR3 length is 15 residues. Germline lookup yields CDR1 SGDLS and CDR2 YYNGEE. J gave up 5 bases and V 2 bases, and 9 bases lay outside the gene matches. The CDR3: CASSVDRDRSETQYF. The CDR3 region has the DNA TGTGCCAGCAGCGTTGACAGGGACCGCTCGGAGACCCAGTACTTC. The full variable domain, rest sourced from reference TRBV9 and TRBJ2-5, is DSGVTQTPKHLITATGQRVTLRCSPRSGDLSVYWYQQSLDQGLQFLIQYYNGEERAKGNILERFSAQQFPDLHSELNLSSLELGDSALYFCASSVDRDRSETQYFGPGTRLLVL.

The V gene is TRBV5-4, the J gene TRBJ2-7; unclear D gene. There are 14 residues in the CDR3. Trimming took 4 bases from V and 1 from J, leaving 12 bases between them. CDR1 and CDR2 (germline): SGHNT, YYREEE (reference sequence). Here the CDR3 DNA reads TGTGCCAGCAGCCCTCGTGGCGGATCCTACGAGCAGTACTTC. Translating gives CASSPRGGSYEQYF.

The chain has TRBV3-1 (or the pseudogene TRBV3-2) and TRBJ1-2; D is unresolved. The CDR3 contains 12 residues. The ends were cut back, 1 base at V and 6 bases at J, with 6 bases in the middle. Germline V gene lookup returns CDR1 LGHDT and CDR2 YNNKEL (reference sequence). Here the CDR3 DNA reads TGTGCCAGCAGCCAAGGAGAAGATGGCTACACCTTC. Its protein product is CASSQGEDGYTF.

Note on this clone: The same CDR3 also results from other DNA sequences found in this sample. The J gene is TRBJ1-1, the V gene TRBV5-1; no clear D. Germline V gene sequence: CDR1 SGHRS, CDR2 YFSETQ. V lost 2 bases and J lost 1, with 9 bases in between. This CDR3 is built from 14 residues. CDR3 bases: TGCGCCAGCAGCTTCCGCGGCCAGAACACTGAAGCTTTCTTT. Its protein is CASSFRGQNTEAFF.

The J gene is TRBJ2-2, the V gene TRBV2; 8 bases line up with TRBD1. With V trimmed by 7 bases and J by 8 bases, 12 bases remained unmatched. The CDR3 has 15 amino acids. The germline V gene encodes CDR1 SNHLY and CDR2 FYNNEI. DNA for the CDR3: TGTGCCAGCACCAGACCTCTAACAGGGGGTGGGGAGCTGTTTTTT. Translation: CASTRPLTGGGELFF.

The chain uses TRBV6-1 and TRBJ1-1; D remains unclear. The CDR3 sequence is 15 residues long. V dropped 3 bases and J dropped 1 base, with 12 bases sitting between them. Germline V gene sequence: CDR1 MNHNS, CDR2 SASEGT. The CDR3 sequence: CASSDAGNRNTEAFF. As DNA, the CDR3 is TGTGCCAGCAGTGATGCCGGGAATAGGAACACTGAAGCTTTCTTT.

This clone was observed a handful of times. CDR3: CASSLRLITDTQYF. For the CDR3, the DNA is TGTGCCAGCAGCCTCCGACTGATCACAGATACGCAGTATTTT. This chain joins TRBV3-1 (or the pseudogene TRBV3-2) and TRBJ2-3; no clear D gene. This CDR3 region has 14 residues. The germline V gene has CDR1 LGHDT and CDR2 YNNKEL (reference sequence). Trimming cost V 4 bases and J 2 bases, with 10 bases left between them.

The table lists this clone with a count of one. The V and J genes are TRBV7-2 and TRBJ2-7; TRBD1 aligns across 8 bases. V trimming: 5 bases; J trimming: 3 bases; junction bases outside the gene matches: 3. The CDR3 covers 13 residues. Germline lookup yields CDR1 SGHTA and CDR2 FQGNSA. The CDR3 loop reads CASSAGQVYEQYF. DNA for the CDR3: TGTGCCAGCAGCGCGGGACAGGTCTACGAGCAGTACTTC.

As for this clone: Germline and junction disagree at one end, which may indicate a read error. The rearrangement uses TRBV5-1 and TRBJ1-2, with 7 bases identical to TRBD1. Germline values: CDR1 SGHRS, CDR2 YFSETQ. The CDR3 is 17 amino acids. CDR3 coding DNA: TGCGCCAGCAGACACCCGGGACAGCTAGGGACTGGATATGACTACACCTTC. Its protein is CASRHPGQLGTGYDYTF. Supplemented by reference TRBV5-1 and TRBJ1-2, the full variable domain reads KAGVTQTPRYLIKTRGQQVTLSCSPISGHRSVSWYQQTPGQGLQFLFEYFSETQRNKGNFPGRFSGRQFSNSRSEMNVSTLELGDSALYLCASRHPGQLGTGYDYTFGSGTRLTVV.

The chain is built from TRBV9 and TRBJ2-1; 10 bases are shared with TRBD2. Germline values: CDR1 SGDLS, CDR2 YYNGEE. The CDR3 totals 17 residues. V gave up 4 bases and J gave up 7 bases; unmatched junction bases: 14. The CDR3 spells CASSKTGGASGRNEQFF. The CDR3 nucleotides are TGTGCCAGCAGCAAGACCGGGGGGGCTAGCGGGAGAAATGAGCAGTTCTTC.

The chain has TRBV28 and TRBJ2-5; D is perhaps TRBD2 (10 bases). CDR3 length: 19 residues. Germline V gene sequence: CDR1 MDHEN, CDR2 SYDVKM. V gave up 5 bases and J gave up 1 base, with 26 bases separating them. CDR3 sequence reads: CASSVTGGWTSGLQETQYF. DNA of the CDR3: TGTGCCAGCAGTGTTACAGGGGGCTGGACTAGCGGCCTCCAAGAGACCCAGTACTTC.

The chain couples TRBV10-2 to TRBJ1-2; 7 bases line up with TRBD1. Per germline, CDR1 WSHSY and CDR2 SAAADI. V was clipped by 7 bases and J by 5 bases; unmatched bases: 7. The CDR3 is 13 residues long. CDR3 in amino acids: CASTTGEYYGYTF. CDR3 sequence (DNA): TGCGCCAGCACTACAGGGGAATATTATGGCTACACCTTC.

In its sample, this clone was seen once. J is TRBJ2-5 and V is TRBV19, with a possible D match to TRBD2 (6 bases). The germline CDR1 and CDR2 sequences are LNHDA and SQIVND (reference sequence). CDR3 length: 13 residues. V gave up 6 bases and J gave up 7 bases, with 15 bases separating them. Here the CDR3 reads CASSWDSMGTQYF. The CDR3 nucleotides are TGTGCCAGTAGCTGGGACTCCATGGGGACCCAGTACTTC.

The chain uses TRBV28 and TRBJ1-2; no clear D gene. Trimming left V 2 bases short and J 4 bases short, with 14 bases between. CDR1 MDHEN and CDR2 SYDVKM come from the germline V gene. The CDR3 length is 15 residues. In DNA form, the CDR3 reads TGTGCCAGCAGTTTAAGACGGGGTTCCATCTATGGCTACACCTTC. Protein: CASSLRRGSIYGYTF.

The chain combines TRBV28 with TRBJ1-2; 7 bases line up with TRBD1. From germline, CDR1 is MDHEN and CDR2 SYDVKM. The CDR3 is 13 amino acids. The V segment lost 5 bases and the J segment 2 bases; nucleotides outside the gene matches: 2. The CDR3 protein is CASSPGQNYGYTF. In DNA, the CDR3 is TGTGCCAGCAGTCCGGGACAGAACTATGGCTACACCTTC.

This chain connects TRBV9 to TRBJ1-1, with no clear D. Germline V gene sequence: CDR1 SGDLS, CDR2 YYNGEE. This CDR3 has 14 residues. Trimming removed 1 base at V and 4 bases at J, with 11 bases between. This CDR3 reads CASSVREGSTEAFF. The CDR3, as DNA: TGTGCCAGCAGCGTAAGGGAGGGATCCACTGAAGCTTTCTTT.

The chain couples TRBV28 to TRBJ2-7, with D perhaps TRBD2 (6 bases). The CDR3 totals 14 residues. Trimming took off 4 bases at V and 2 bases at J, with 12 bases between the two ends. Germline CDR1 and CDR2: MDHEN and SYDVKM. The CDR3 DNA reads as TGTGCCAGCAGTTCCTGGACTACCACCTACGAGCAGTACTTC. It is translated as CASSSWTTTYEQYF.

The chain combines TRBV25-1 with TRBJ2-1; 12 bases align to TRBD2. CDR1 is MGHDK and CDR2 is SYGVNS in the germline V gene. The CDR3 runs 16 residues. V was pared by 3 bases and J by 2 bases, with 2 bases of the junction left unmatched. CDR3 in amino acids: CASSDPSGRAYNEQFF. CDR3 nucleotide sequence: TGTGCCAGCAGTGACCCTAGCGGGAGGGCCTACAATGAGCAGTTCTTC.

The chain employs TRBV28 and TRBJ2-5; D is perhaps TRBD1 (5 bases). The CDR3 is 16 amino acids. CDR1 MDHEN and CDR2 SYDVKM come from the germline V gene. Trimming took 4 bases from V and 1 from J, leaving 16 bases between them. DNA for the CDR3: TGTGCCAGCAGTTCGATGGGGCAGGGCCTCCAAGAGACCCAGTACTTC. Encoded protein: CASSSMGQGLQETQYF.

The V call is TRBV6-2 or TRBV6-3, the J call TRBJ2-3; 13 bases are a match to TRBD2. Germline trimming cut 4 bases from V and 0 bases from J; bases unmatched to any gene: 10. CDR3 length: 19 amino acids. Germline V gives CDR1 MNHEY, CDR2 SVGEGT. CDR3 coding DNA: TGTGCCAGCAGTTGGACTAGCGGGAGTAACTGGGAGAGCACAGATACGCAGTATTTT. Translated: CASSWTSGSNWESTDTQYF.

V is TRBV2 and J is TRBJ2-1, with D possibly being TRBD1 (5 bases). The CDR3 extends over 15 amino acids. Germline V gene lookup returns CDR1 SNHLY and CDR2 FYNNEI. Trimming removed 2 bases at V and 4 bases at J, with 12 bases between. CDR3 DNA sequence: TGTGCCAGCAGTGAAAGTCAGGGTCTATACAATGAGCAGTTCTTC. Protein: CASSESQGLYNEQFF.

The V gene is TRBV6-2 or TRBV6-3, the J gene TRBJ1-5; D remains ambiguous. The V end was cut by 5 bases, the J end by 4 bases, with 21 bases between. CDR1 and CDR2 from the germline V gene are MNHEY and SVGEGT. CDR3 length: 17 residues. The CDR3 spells CASSPAPITVPNQPQHF. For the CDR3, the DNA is TGTGCCAGCAGTCCCGCCCCAATTACAGTACCGAATCAGCCCCAGCATTTT.

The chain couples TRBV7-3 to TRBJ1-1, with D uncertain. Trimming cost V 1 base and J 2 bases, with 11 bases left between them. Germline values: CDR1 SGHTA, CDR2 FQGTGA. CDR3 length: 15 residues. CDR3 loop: CASSLNGLINTEAFF. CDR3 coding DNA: TGTGCCAGCAGCTTAAATGGCTTAATAAACACTGAAGCTTTCTTT.